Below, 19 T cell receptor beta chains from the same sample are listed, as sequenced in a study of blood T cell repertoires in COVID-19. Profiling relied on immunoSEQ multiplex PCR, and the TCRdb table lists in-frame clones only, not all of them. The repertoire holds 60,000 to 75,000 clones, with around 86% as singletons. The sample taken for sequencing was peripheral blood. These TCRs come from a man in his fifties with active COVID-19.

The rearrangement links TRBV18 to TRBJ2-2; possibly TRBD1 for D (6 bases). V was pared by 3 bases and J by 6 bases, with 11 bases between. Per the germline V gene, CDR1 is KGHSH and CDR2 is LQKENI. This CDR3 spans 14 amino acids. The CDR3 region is CASSPSAGAGELFF. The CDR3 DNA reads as TGTGCCAGCTCACCGAGTGCAGGGGCCGGGGAGCTGTTTTTT.

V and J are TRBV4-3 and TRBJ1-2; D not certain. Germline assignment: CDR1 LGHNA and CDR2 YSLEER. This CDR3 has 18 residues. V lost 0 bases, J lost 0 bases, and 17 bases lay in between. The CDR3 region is CASSQEETAGGSNYGYTF. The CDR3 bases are TGCGCCAGCAGCCAAGAAGAGACGGCCGGAGGCTCTAACTATGGCTACACCTTC.

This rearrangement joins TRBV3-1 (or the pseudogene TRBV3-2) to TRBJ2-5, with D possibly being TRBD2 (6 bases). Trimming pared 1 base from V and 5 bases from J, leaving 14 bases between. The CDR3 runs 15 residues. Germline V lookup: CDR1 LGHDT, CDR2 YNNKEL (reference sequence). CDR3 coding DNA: TGTGCCAGCAGCCAAGCCGGTGCGGGGCGGGAGACCCAGTACTTC. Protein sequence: CASSQAGAGRETQYF.

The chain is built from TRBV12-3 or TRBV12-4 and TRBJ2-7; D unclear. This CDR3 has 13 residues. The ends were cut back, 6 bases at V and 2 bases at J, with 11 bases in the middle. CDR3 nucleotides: TGTGCCAGCAGCTTATCTATTGCCTACGAGCAGTACTTC. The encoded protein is CASSLSIAYEQYF.

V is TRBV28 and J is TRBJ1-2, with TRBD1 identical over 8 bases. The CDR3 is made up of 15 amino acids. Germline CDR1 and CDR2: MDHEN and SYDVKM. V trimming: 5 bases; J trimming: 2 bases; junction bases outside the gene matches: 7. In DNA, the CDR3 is TGTGCCAGCAGTCATCCGGGACAGGCAAACTATGGCTACACCTTC. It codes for CASSHPGQANYGYTF.

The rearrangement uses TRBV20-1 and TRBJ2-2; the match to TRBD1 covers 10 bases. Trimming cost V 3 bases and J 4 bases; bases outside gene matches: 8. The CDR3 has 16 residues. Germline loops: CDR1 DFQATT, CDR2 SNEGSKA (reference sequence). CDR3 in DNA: TGCAGTGCTAGTCCCAGTGGGACAGGGGCCACCGGGGAGCTGTTTTTT. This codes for CSASPSGTGATGELFF.

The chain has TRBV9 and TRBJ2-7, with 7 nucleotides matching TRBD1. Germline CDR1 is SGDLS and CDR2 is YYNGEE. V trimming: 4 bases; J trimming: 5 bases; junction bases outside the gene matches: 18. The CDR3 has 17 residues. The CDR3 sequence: CASSPSIGATGRHEQYF. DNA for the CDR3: TGTGCCAGCAGCCCCTCAATAGGGGCGACAGGGAGACACGAGCAGTACTTC.

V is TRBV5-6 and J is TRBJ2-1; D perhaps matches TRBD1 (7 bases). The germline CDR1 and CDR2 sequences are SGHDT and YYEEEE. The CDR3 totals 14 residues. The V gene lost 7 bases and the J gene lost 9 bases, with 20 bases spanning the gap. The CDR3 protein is CASAEGAQSSEQFF. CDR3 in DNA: TGTGCCAGCGCGGAGGGGGCCCAAAGCAGTGAGCAGTTCTTC.

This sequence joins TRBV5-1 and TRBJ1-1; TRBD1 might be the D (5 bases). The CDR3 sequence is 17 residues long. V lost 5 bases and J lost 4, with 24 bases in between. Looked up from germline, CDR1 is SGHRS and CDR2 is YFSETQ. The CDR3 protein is CASRFSTSGGGPTEAFF. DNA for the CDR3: TGCGCCAGCAGGTTCTCGACCTCAGGCGGGGGTCCCACTGAAGCTTTCTTT.

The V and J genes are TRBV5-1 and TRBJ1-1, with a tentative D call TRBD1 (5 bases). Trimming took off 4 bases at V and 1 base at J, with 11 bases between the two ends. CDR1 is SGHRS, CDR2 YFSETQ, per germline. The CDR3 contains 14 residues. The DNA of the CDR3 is TGCGCCAGCAGCCGGGTGGGGGGGAACACTGAAGCTTTCTTT. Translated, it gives CASSRVGGNTEAFF.

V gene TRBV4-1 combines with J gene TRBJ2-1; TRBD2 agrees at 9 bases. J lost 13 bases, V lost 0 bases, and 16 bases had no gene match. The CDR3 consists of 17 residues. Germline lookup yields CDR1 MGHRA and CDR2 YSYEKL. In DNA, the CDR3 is TGCGCCAGCAGCCAAGAGGGCGGGAGGGCCCAAGATCGCCCCCAGTTCTTC. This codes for CASSQEGGRAQDRPQFF.

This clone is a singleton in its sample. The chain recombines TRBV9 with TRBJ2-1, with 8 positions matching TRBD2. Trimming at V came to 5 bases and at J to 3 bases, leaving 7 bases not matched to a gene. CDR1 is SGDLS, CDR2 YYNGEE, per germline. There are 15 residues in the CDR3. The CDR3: CASSRAGEDYNEQFF. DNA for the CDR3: TGTGCCAGCAGTAGAGCGGGAGAAGACTACAATGAGCAGTTCTTC.

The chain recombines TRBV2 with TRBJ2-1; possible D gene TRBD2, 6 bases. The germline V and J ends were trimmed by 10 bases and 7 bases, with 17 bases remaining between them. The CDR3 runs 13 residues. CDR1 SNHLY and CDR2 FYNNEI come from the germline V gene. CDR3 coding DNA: TGTGCCACTGCCGGGACTTCACGTAATGAGCAGTTCTTC. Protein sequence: CATAGTSRNEQFF.

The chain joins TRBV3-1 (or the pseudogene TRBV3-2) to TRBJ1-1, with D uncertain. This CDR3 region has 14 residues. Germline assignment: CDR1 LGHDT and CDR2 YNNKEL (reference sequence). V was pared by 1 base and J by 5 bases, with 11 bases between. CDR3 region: CASSQVTGGTEAFF. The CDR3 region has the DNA TGTGCCAGCAGCCAAGTTACGGGTGGGACTGAAGCTTTCTTT.

The CDR3 here is CASSGGQYGYTF. CDR3 nucleotides: TGTGCCAGCTCAGGGGGTCAGTATGGCTACACCTTC. The chain has TRBV10-3 and TRBJ1-2; 7 bases map to TRBD1. CDR1 is ENHRY and CDR2 is SYGVKD in the germline V gene. This CDR3 is 12 amino acids long. The V and J ends lost 10 bases and 5 bases, in that order; junction bases with no gene match: 7.

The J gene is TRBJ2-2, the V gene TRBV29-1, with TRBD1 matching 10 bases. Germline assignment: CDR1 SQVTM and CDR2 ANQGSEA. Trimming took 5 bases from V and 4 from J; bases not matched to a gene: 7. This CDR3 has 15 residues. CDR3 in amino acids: CSVLHRDRGTGELFF. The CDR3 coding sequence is TGCAGCGTTCTCCACCGGGACAGGGGCACCGGGGAGCTGTTTTTT.

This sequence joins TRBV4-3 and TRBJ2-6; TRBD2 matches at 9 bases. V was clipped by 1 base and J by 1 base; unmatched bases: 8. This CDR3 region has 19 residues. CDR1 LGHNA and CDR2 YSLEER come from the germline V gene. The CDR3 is CASSQAWGGRESGANVLTF. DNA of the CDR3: TGCGCCAGCAGCCAAGCCTGGGGCGGGAGGGAATCTGGGGCCAACGTCCTGACTTTC.

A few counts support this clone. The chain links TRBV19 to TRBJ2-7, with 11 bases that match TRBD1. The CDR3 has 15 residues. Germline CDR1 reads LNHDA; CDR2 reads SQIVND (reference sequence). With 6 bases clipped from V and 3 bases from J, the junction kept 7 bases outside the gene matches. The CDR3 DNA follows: TGTGCCAGTAGGCCACGGGACAGGGGGGACTACGAGCAGTACTTC. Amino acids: CASRPRDRGDYEQYF.

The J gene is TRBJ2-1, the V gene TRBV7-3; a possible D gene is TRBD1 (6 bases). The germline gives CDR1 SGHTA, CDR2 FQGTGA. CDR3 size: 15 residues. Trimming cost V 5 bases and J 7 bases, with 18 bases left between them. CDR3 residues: CASSTIHREVNEQFF. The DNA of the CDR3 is TGTGCCAGCAGCACAATTCACAGGGAAGTGAATGAGCAGTTCTTC.